A selection of T cell receptor beta chains follows, all from one sample in a study of blood T cells in healthy people across ages. MiXCR, run by TCRdb on the 5' RACE reads, gives a single entry per CDR3 protein. In the table there are 780,000 or so distinct CDR3 sequences, 25% of which are singletons. The data were also submitted as part of a second study, on T cells of mothers and their children.

The specimen sequenced was blood. The receptors were gathered from a boy younger than 18 in good health. CDR3s include the opening cysteine and the closing phenylalanine or tryptophan. Each record gives: clone size, V gene, D gene, J gene, CDR3 protein, CDR3 DNA. A D gene is named only where the DNA matches it firmly. Some rows mark clone size as missing; the rest say once, few, many or name a class of expanded clone.

clone size: .; V gene: TRBV7-9; D gene: TRBD1; J gene: TRBJ1-5; CDR3 protein: CASSSDRGNQPQHF; CDR3 DNA: TGTGCCAGCAGCTCGGACAGGGGGAATCAGCCCCAGCATTTT
clone size: many; V gene: TRBV28; D gene: TRBD2; J gene: TRBJ2-1; CDR3 protein: CASTLTSGGYNEQFF; CDR3 DNA: TGTGCCAGCACCCTAACTAGCGGGGGGTACAATGAGCAGTTCTTC
clone size: few; V gene: TRBV29-1; D gene: TRBD1; J gene: TRBJ1-1; CDR3 protein: CSGSGGLSTEAFF; CDR3 DNA: TGCAGCGGATCAGGGGGGTTGAGCACTGAAGCTTTCTTT
clone size: .; V gene: TRBV7-2; D gene: TRBD2; J gene: TRBJ2-2; CDR3 protein: CASSLGLGSGELFF; CDR3 DNA: TGTGCCAGCAGCTTGGGACTAGGGTCCGGGGAGCTGTTTTTT
clone size: .; V gene: TRBV15; D gene: TRBD1; J gene: TRBJ2-7; CDR3 protein: CATSSNRGSYEQYF; CDR3 DNA: TGTGCCACCAGCTCGAACAGGGGTTCCTACGAGCAGTACTTC
clone size: many; V gene: TRBV7-9; D gene: .; J gene: TRBJ2-2; CDR3 protein: CASSPTGNTGELFF; CDR3 DNA: TGTGCCAGCAGCCCGACAGGGAACACCGGGGAGCTGTTTTTT
clone size: .; V gene: TRBV7-2; D gene: TRBD2; J gene: TRBJ2-1; CDR3 protein: CASSPYLAGGPGEQFF; CDR3 DNA: TGTGCCAGCAGCCCTTACCTGGCGGGAGGGCCTGGTGAGCAGTTCTTC
clone size: .; V gene: TRBV5-1; D gene: .; J gene: TRBJ2-2; CDR3 protein: CASREWAGVLTGELFF; CDR3 DNA: TGCGCCAGCAGAGAATGGGCAGGGGTTCTCACCGGGGAGCTGTTTTTT
clone size: few; V gene: TRBV4-3; D gene: TRBD1; J gene: TRBJ2-5; CDR3 protein: CASSQDWRGQGGQETQYF; CDR3 DNA: TGCGCCAGCAGCCAAGATTGGAGGGGACAGGGGGGCCAAGAGACCCAGTACTTC
clone size: once; V gene: TRBV20-1; D gene: .; J gene: TRBJ2-3; CDR3 protein: CSASPRANTQYF; CDR3 DNA: TGCAGTGCTAGCCCCAGAGCGAATACGCAGTATTTT
clone size: .; V gene: TRBV28; D gene: TRBD2; J gene: TRBJ2-5; CDR3 protein: CASSSTGSGAQYF; CDR3 DNA: TGTGCCAGCAGTTCGACTGGGAGCGGGGCCCAGTACTTC
clone size: .; V gene: TRBV3-1; D gene: .; J gene: TRBJ2-5; CDR3 protein: CASSQDPAYQARGQYF; CDR3 DNA: TGTGCCAGCAGCCAAGACCCGGCTTACCAAGCGAGGGGTCAGTACTTC
clone size: few; V gene: TRBV5-1; D gene: .; J gene: TRBJ2-5; CDR3 protein: CASSLEVSKTQYF; CDR3 DNA: TGCGCCAGCAGCTTGGAAGTTTCGAAGACCCAGTACTTC
clone size: .; V gene: TRBV7-9; D gene: TRBD2; J gene: TRBJ2-3; CDR3 protein: CASSLHTGGTDTQYF; CDR3 DNA: TGTGCCAGCAGCTTACACACGGGGGGTACAGATACGCAGTATTTT